A selection of T cell receptor beta chains follows, all from one sample in a study of blood T cell repertoires in COVID-19. The repertoire was sequenced with immunoSEQ multiplex PCR; TCRdb's copy has only in-frame clones and lacks some. The sample has about 110,000 clones, roughly nine tenths seen once. Sequencing used peripheral blood. The receptors stem from a man aged 40-50 years with acute or convalescent COVID-19. Each CDR3 is given with its conserved first and last residue. The order of the fields is D gene, V gene, clone size, J gene, CDR3 protein, CDR3 DNA. D genes are given only for firm matches. Clone size is shown for a subset of rows, as once, few, many or a class of expanded clone.

d_gene: TRBD2
v_gene: TRBV28
abundance: .
j_gene: TRBJ2-7
CDR3aa: CASVTSGATPSYEQYF
CDR3nt: TGTGCCAGCGTGACTAGCGGGGCCACTCCTTCCTACGAGCAGTACTTC

d_gene: .
v_gene: TRBV6-5
abundance: .
j_gene: TRBJ1-4
CDR3aa: CATSRRRTNEKLFF
CDR3nt: TGTGCCACTTCTCGGAGGAGAACTAATGAAAAACTGTTTTTT

d_gene: .
v_gene: TRBV5-5
abundance: few
j_gene: TRBJ2-7
CDR3aa: CASSPYTGGYEQYF
CDR3nt: TGTGCCAGCAGCCCGTACACCGGGGGTTACGAGCAGTACTTC

d_gene: .
v_gene: TRBV6-2/TRBV6-3
abundance: .
j_gene: TRBJ1-1
CDR3aa: CASSWGRNTEAFF
CDR3nt: TGTGCCAGCAGTTGGGGCAGGAACACTGAAGCTTTCTTT

d_gene: .
v_gene: TRBV24-1
abundance: .
j_gene: TRBJ1-2
CDR3aa: CATSDLGENYGYTF
CDR3nt: TGTGCCACCAGTGATCTCGGGGAAAACTATGGCTACACCTTC

d_gene: .
v_gene: TRBV6-5
abundance: .
j_gene: TRBJ1-5
CDR3aa: CASTLTGNQPQHF
CDR3nt: TGTGCCAGCACCCTCACAGGGAATCAGCCCCAGCATTTT

d_gene: .
v_gene: TRBV19
abundance: .
j_gene: TRBJ1-2
CDR3aa: CASTPGAGNGYTF
CDR3nt: TGTGCCAGTACCCCGGGAGCCGGGAATGGCTACACCTTC

d_gene: .
v_gene: TRBV6-1
abundance: .
j_gene: TRBJ1-2
CDR3aa: CASSEVAGSYGYTF
CDR3nt: TGTGCCAGCAGTGAAGTCGCGGGGTCCTATGGCTACACCTTC

d_gene: TRBD1
v_gene: TRBV4-3
abundance: .
j_gene: TRBJ2-3
CDR3aa: CASSQDGSGRQGIDTQYF
CDR3nt: TGCGCCAGCAGCCAAGATGGGTCAGGGAGACAGGGGATAGATACGCAGTATTTT

d_gene: TRBD1
v_gene: TRBV18
abundance: .
j_gene: TRBJ2-3
CDR3aa: CASSPQGADTQYF
CDR3nt: TGTGCCAGCTCACCGCAGGGGGCAGATACGCAGTATTTT

d_gene: TRBD1
v_gene: TRBV7-9
abundance: .
j_gene: TRBJ2-1
CDR3aa: CASSRLGTDFYNEQFF
CDR3nt: TGTGCCAGCAGCCGCCTAGGGACAGATTTCTACAATGAGCAGTTCTTC

d_gene: .
v_gene: TRBV11-2
abundance: .
j_gene: TRBJ2-7
CDR3aa: CASSLEQPYEQYF
CDR3nt: TGTGCCAGCAGCTTAGAACAGCCTTACGAGCAGTACTTC

d_gene: .
v_gene: TRBV5-1
abundance: .
j_gene: TRBJ2-7
CDR3aa: CASKQQGDPYEQYF
CDR3nt: TGCGCCAGCAAACAACAGGGCGACCCCTACGAGCAGTACTTC

d_gene: TRBD1
v_gene: TRBV6-6
abundance: .
j_gene: TRBJ1-1
CDR3aa: CASSLPGQGGTEAFF
CDR3nt: TGTGCCAGCAGTTTGCCGGGACAGGGGGGAACTGAAGCTTTCTTT

d_gene: TRBD1
v_gene: TRBV6-5
abundance: .
j_gene: TRBJ2-7
CDR3aa: CATKKGDSYYEQYF
CDR3nt: TGTGCCACTAAAAAAGGGGACAGCTACTACGAGCAGTACTTC

d_gene: TRBD1
v_gene: TRBV5-1
abundance: .
j_gene: TRBJ1-5
CDR3aa: CASSPGQANNQPQHF
CDR3nt: TGCGCCAGCAGTCCAGGACAGGCCAACAATCAGCCCCAGCATTTT

d_gene: TRBD1
v_gene: TRBV4-3
abundance: .
j_gene: TRBJ1-2
CDR3aa: CASSPDRIPLRDGYTF
CDR3nt: TGCGCCAGCAGCCCGGACAGGATACCGCTGAGGGACGGCTACACCTTC

d_gene: TRBD2
v_gene: TRBV5-1
abundance: .
j_gene: TRBJ2-1
CDR3aa: CASSRKQPGLAGLYEQFF
CDR3nt: TGCGCCAGCAGCCGAAAACAGCCGGGACTAGCGGGATTATATGAGCAGTTCTTC